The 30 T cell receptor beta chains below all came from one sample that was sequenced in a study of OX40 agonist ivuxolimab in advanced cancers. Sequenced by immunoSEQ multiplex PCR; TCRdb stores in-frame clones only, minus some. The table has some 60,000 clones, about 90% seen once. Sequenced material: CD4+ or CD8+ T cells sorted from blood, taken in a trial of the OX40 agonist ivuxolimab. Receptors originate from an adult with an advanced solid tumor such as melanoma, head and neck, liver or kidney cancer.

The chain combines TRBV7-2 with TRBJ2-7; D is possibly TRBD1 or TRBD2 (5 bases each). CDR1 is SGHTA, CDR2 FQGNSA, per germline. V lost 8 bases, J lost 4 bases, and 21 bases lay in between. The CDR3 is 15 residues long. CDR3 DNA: TGTGCCAGCGGCTCTCGTGTCGGGGCGCTTTACGAGCAGTACTTC. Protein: CASGSRVGALYEQYF.

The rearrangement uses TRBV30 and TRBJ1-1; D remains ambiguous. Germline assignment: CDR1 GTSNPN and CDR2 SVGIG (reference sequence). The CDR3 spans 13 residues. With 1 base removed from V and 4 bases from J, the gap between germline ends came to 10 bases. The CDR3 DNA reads TGTGCCTGGAGTGAAGGGCTCGGCACTGAAGCTTTCTTT. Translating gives CAWSEGLGTEAFF.

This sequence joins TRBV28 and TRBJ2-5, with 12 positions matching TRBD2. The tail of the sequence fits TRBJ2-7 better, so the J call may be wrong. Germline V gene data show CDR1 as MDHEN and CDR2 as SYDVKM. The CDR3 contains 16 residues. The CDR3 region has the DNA TGTGCCAGCAGTCCGTTACTAGCGGGAGGCACCTACGAGCAGTACTTC. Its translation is CASSPLLAGGTYEQYF.

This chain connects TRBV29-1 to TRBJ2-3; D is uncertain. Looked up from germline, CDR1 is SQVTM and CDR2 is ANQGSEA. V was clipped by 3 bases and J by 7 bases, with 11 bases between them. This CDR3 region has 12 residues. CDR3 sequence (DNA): TGCAGCGTTGAGGGCCGAGACTATACGCAGTATTTT. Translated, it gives CSVEGRDYTQYF.

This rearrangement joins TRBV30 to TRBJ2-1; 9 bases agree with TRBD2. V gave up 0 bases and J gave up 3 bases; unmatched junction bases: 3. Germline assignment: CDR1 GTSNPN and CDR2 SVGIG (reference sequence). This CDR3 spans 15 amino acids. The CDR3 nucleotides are TGTGCCTGGAGTGTAGGTAGCGGGGGCTACAATGAGCAGTTCTTC. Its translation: CAWSVGSGGYNEQFF.

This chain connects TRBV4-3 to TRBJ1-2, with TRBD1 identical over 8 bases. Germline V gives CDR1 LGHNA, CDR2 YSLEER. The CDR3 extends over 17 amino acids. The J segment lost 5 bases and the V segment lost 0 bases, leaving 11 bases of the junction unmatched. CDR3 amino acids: CASSQDLWTGLVYGYTF. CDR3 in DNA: TGCGCCAGCAGCCAAGATCTATGGACAGGGTTAGTTTATGGCTACACCTTC.

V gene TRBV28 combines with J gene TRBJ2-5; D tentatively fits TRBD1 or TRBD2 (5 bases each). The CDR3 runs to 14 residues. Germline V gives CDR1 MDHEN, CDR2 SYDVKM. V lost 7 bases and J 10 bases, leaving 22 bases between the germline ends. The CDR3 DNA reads TGTGCCAGCACCGGGACGAATAGAGACTGGGACCAGTACTTC. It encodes CASTGTNRDWDQYF.

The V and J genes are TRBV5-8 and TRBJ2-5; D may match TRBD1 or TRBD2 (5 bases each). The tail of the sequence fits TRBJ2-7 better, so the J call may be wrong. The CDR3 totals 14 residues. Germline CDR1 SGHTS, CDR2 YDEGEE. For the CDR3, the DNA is TGTGCCAGCATCCTTGGGACGCCAACCTACGAGCAGTACTTC. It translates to CASILGTPTYEQYF.

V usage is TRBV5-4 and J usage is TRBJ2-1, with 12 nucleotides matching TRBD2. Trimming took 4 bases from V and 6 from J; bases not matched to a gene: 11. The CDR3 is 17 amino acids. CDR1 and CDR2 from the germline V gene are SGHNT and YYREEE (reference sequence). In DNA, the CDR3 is TGTGCCAGCAGCCAAAAAGTCACTAGCGGGGGGCGCAATGAGCAGTTCTTC. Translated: CASSQKVTSGGRNEQFF.

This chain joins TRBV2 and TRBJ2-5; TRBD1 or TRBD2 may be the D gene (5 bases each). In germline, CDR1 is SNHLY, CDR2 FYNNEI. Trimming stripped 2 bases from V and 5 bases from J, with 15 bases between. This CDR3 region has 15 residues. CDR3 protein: CASSESRGVGETQYF. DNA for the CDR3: TGTGCCAGCAGTGAATCTCGAGGGGTCGGGGAGACCCAGTACTTC.

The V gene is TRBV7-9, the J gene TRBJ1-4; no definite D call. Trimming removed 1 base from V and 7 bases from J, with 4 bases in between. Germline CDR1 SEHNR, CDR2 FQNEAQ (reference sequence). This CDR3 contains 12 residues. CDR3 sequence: CASSLDFEKLFF. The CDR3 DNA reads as TGTGCCAGCAGCTTAGATTTTGAAAAACTGTTTTTT.

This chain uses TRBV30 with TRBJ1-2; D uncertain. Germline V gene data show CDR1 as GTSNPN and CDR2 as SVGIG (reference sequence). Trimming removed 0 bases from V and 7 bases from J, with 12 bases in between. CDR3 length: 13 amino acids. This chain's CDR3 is CAWSVNDGVGYTF. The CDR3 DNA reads TGTGCCTGGAGTGTAAATGATGGGGTTGGCTACACCTTC.

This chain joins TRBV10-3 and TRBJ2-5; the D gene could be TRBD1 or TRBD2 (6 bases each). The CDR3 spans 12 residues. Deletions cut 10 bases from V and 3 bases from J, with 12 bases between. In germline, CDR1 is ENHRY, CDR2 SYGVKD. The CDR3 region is CATGRGEETQYF. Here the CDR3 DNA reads TGTGCCACGGGAAGGGGGGAAGAGACCCAGTACTTC.

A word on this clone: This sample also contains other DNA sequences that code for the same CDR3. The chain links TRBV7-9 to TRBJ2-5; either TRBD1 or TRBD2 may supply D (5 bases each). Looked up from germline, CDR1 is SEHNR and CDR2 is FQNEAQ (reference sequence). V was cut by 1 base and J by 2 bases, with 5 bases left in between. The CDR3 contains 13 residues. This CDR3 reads CASSLGGQETQYF. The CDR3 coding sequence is TGTGCCAGCAGCTTAGGGGGGCAAGAGACCCAGTACTTC.

CDR3 DNA: TGCGCCAGCGGAACCGACAGGGTTGGCACCGGGGAGCTGTTTTTT. Protein sequence: CASGTDRVGTGELFF. V and J are TRBV5-1 and TRBJ2-2; 7 bases are shared with TRBD1. Germline assignment: CDR1 SGHRS and CDR2 YFSETQ. J gave up 4 bases and V 7 bases, and 10 bases lay outside the gene matches. This CDR3 is 15 amino acids long.

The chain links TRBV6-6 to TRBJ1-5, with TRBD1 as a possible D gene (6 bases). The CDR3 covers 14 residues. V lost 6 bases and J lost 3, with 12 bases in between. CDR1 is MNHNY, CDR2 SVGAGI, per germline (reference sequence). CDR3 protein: CASSKEGDNQPQHF. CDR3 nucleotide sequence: TGTGCCAGCAGCAAGGAGGGGGACAATCAGCCCCAGCATTTT.

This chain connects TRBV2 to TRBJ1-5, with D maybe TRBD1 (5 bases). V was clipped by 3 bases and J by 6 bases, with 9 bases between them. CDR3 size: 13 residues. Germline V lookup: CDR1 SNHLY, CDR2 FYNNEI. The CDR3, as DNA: TGTGCCAGCAGTGACGGGGGGGTTCAGCCCCAGCATTTT. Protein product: CASSDGGVQPQHF.

The CDR3 loop reads CASSFALNTGELFF. The CDR3 DNA reads TGTGCCAGCAGCTTCGCGCTAAACACCGGGGAGCTGTTTTTT. This chain uses TRBV7-9 with TRBJ2-2; D call uncertain. CDR1 and CDR2 (germline): SEHNR, FQNEAQ (reference sequence). V was pared by 3 bases and J by 2 bases, with 7 bases between. This CDR3 is built from 14 residues.

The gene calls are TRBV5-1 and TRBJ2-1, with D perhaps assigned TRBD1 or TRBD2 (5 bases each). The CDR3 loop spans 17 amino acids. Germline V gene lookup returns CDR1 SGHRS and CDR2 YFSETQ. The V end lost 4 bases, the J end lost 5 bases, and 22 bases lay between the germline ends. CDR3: CASSPRYGAGSDNEQFF. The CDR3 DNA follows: TGCGCCAGCAGCCCCAGATATGGTGCAGGGAGTGACAATGAGCAGTTCTTC.

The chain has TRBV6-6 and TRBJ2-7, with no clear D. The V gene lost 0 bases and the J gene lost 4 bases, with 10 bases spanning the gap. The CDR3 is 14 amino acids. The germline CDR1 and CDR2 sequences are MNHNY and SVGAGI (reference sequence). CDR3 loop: CASSYSNEFYEQYF. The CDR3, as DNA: TGTGCCAGCAGTTACTCGAATGAGTTTTACGAGCAGTACTTC.

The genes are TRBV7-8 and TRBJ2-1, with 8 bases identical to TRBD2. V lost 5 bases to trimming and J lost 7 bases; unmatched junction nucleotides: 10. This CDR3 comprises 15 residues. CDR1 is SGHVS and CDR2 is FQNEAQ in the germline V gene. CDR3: CASSPPGLGGNEQFF. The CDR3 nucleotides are TGTGCCAGCAGCCCTCCGGGACTAGGAGGGAATGAGCAGTTCTTC.

The CDR3 is CASSFSSRTTTDSPLHF. DNA of the CDR3: TGTGCCAGCTCATTCTCCTCCCGAACAACCACGGATTCACCCCTCCACTTT. The V gene is TRBV18, the J gene TRBJ1-6; D is unresolved. CDR3 length: 17 amino acids. Trimming cost V 5 bases and J 8 bases, with 22 bases left between them. The germline gives CDR1 KGHSH, CDR2 LQKENI.

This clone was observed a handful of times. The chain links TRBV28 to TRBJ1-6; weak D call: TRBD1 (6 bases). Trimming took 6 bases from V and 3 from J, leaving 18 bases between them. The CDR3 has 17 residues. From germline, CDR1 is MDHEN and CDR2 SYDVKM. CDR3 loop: CASSLGGQGSYNSPLHF. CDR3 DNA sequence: TGTGCCAGCAGCCTAGGGGGGCAGGGGAGCTATAATTCACCCCTCCACTTT. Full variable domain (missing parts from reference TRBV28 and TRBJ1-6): DVKVTQSSRYLVKRTGEKVFLECVQDMDHENMFWYRQDPGLGLRLIYFSYDVKMKEKGDIPEGYSVSREKKERFSLILESASTNQTSMYLCASSLGGQGSYNSPLHFGNGTRLTVT.

CDR3 DNA: TGTGCCAGCAGCGTGGGACTAGCGGCCGGGGATGAGCAGTTCTTC. Protein product: CASSVGLAAGDEQFF. The chain employs TRBV9 and TRBJ2-1; 11 nucleotides align to TRBD2. The CDR3 is made up of 15 amino acids. V lost 2 bases to trimming and J lost 8 bases; unmatched junction nucleotides: 6. Germline V gene data show CDR1 as SGDLS and CDR2 as YYNGEE.

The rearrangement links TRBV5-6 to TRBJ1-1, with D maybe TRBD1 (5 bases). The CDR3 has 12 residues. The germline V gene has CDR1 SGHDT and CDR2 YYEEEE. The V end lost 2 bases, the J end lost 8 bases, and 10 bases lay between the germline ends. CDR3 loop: CASSFRDREAFF. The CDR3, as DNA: TGTGCCAGCAGCTTCCGTGACAGAGAAGCTTTCTTT. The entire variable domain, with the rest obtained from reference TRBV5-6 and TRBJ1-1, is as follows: DAGVTQSPTHLIKTRGQQVTLRCSPKSGHDTVSWYQQALGQGPQFIFQYYEEEERQRGNFPDRFSGHQFPNYSSELNVNALLLGDSALYLCASSFRDREAFFGQGTRLTVV.

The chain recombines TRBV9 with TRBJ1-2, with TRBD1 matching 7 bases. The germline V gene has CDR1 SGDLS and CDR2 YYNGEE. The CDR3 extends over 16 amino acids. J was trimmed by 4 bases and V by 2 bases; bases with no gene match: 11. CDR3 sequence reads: CASSVFMAGGVYGYTF. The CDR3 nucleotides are TGTGCCAGCAGCGTTTTTATGGCAGGGGGTGTCTATGGCTACACCTTC.

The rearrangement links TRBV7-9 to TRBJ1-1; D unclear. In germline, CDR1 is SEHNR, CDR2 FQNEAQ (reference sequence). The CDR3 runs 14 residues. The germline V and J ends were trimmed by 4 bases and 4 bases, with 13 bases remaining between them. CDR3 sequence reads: CASSSLAEGTEAFF. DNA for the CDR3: TGTGCCAGCAGCTCGCTCGCGGAGGGCACTGAAGCTTTCTTT.

DNA of the CDR3: TGTGCCAGCAGCCCGGGACGAACCTATGGCTACACCTTC. This gives the protein CASSPGRTYGYTF. The chain uses TRBV6-5 and TRBJ1-2, with D perhaps TRBD1 (5 bases). The germline gives CDR1 MNHEY, CDR2 SVGAGI. The CDR3 covers 13 residues. The V end lost 6 bases, the J end lost 4 bases, and 12 bases lay between the germline ends.

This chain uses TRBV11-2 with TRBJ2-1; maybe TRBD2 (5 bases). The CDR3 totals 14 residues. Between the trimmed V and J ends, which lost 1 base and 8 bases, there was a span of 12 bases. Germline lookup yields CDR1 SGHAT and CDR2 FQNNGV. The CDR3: CASSLGLAADEQFF. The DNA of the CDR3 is TGTGCCAGCAGCTTAGGGCTAGCTGCAGATGAGCAGTTCTTC.

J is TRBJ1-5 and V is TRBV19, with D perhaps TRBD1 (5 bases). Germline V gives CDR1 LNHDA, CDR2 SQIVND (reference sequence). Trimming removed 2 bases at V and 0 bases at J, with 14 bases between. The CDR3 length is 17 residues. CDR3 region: CASSIRGVGYSNQPQHF. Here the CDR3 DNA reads TGTGCCAGTAGTATAAGAGGGGTCGGGTATAGCAATCAGCCCCAGCATTTT. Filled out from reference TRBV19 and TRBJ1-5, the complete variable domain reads DGGITQSPKYLFRKEGQNVTLSCEQNLNHDAMYWYRQDPGQGLRLIYYSQIVNDFQKGDIAEGYSVSREKKESFPLTVTSAQKNPTAFYLCASSIRGVGYSNQPQHFGDGTRLSIL.